This TCR beta chain appears in the sequencing data of a study of graft-versus-host responses after intestinal transplantation. Study in general: Isolated intestinal, liver-intestinal, or multivisceral transplants were what recipients had. Anti-thymocyte globulin induction, then tacrolimus and steroids for around 3 years, went to all recipients.

The germline V gene encodes CDR1 SGHVS and CDR2 FNYEAQ. The V end lost 4 bases, the J end lost 7 bases, and 14 bases lay between the germline ends. This CDR3 is 13 amino acids long. General study points: Early declines in HvG clones that occurred post-transplant were associated with peak circulating GvH clone levels. Recipient-marrow GvH clones were detected, some having first appeared in ileum or blood.

As regards this clone: Its antigen is still unknown.

TCRdb keeps only in-frame clones here, not all; method: immunoSEQ multiplex PCR. The table lists approximately 78,000 clones, roughly 84% of them singletons, with around 8% in the top ten. This TCR derives from a human donor who was the organ donor for an intestinal transplant. Source: unstimulated CD8+ T cells sorted from spleen or lymph node cells, taken before transplant. The V call is TRBV7-6, the J call TRBJ2-7; possibly TRBD1 for D (6 bases). The CDR3 protein is CASSSGVLREQYF. The CDR3 nucleotides read TGTGCCAGCAGCTCAGGGGTCTTGAGGGAGCAGTACTTC.